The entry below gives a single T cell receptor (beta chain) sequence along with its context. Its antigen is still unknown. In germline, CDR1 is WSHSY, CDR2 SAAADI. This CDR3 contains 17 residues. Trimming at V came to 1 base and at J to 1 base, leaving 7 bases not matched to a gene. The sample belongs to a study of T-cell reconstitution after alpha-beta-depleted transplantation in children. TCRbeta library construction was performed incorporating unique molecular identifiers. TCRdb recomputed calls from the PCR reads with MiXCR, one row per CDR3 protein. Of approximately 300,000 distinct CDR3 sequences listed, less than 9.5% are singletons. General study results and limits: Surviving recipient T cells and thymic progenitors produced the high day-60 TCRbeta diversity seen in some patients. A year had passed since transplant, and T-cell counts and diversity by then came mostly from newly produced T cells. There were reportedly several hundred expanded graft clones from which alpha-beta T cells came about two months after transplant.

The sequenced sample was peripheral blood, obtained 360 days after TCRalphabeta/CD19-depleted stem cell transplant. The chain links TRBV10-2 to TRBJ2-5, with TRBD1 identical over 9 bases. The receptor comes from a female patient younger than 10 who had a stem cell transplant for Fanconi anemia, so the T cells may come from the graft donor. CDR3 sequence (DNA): TGCGCCAGCAGTGAGTTTGGGACAGGGTCATCCCAAGAGACCCAGTACTTC. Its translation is CASSEFGTGSSQETQYF.